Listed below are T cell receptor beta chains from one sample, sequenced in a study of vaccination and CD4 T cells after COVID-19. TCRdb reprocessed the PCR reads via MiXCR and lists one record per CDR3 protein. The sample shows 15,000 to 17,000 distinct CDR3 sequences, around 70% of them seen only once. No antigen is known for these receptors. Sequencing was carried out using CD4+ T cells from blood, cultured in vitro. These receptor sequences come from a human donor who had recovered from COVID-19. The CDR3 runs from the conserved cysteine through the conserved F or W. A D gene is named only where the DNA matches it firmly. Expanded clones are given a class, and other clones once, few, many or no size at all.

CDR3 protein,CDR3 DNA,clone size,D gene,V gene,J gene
CASSPVGETQYF,TGTGCCAGCTCACCAGTTGGAGAGACCCAGTACTTC,-,-,TRBV18,TRBJ2-5
CASSPGGWSNQPQHF,TGTGCCAGCAGTCCGGGAGGTTGGAGCAATCAGCCCCAGCATTTT,few,-,TRBV7-2,TRBJ1-5
CASSVGESYNSPLHF,TGTGCCAGCAGTGTCGGGGAGTCCTATAATTCACCCCTCCACTTT,-,-,TRBV6-1,TRBJ1-6
CASSLAGEAISGNTIYF,TGTGCCAGCAGCTTAGCGGGGGAGGCAATCTCTGGAAACACCATATATTTT,-,-,TRBV7-6,TRBJ1-3
CASSFRADSNQPQHF,TGTGCCAGCAGTTTTAGGGCAGATAGCAATCAGCCCCAGCATTTT,-,-,TRBV12-3/TRBV12-4,TRBJ1-5
CASSQTRETHEQYF,TGTGCCAGCAGCCAAACGCGAGAGACCCACGAGCAGTACTTC,-,-,TRBV7-2,TRBJ2-7
CASSPHRVETEAFF,TGTGCCAGCAGTCCCCACAGGGTTGAGACTGAAGCTTTCTTT,-,-,TRBV28,TRBJ1-1
CATSSGAGGTDTQYF,TGTGCCACCAGTTCGGGGGCGGGTGGCACAGATACGCAGTATTTT,few,-,TRBV24-1,TRBJ2-3
CASGIEETQYF,TGTGCTAGTGGCATCGAAGAGACCCAGTACTTC,-,-,TRBV12-5,TRBJ2-5
CASSPLGGAGGYTF,TGTGCCAGCAGTCCCCTCGGGGGGGCGGGAGGCTACACCTTC,-,-,TRBV2,TRBJ1-2
CAWKWGTGKGYTF,TGTGCCTGGAAGTGGGGGACAGGGAAGGGCTACACCTTC,-,TRBD1,TRBV30,TRBJ1-2
CASSVLGGQDNNSPLHF,TGTGCCAGCAGCGTTTTGGGGGGACAGGACAATAATTCACCCCTCCACTTT,-,TRBD1,TRBV28,TRBJ1-6
CATSDLTGGLNQPQHF,TGTGCCACCAGTGATTTGACAGGGGGACTCAATCAGCCCCAGCATTTT,-,TRBD1,TRBV24-1,TRBJ1-5
CASSLGGWTSGRTDTQYF,TGTGCCAGCAGCTTAGGGGGGTGGACTAGCGGGAGAACAGATACGCAGTATTTT,-,TRBD2,TRBV11-2,TRBJ2-3
CASSLTAGTEAFF,TGTGCCAGCAGCTTAACGGCCGGCACTGAAGCTTTCTTT,-,-,TRBV7-3,TRBJ1-1
CASSFRAGEQFF,TGTGCCAGCAGCTTTCGGGCAGGTGAGCAGTTCTTC,once,-,TRBV7-2,TRBJ2-1
CSAPGREAKNIQYF,TGCAGTGCTCCCGGGAGGGAGGCCAAAAACATTCAGTACTTC,-,TRBD2,TRBV20-1,TRBJ2-4
CASRRLAPRREQYF,TGTGCCAGCAGAAGACTAGCTCCTAGGCGGGAGCAGTACTTC,-,-,TRBV21-1,TRBJ2-7
CSARLAGVGELFF,TGCAGTGCTAGGTTAGCGGGAGTCGGGGAGCTGTTTTTT,-,TRBD2,TRBV20-1,TRBJ2-2
CAWSSSGTQYF,TGTGCCTGGAGTTCCTCTGGGACCCAGTACTTC,-,-,TRBV30,TRBJ2-5
CASTIQQGLTEAFF,TGTGCCAGCACCATACAACAGGGATTGACTGAAGCTTTCTTT,-,-,TRBV6-1,TRBJ1-1
CASRPSGSTGELFF,TGCGCCAGCAGGCCCAGCGGGAGCACCGGGGAGCTGTTTTTT,-,TRBD2,TRBV5-1,TRBJ2-2
CATSRIMTGGANVLTF,TGTGCCACCAGCAGGATAATGACTGGCGGGGCCAACGTCCTGACTTTC,few,-,TRBV15,TRBJ2-6
CASSDRGAGSYNEQFF,TGTGCCAGCAGTGACAGGGGTGCGGGCTCCTACAATGAGCAGTTCTTC,-,-,TRBV6-4,TRBJ2-1
CASSISSGTASPTDTQYF,TGTGCCAGCAGCATATCGTCCGGGACAGCCTCTCCCACAGATACGCAGTATTTT,-,-,TRBV21-1,TRBJ2-3
CASSTGQGRYEQYF,TGTGCCAGCAGCACGGGACAGGGGCGCTACGAGCAGTACTTC,-,TRBD1,TRBV7-2,TRBJ2-7
CSARDRGGNSPLHF,TGCAGTGCTAGAGATAGGGGCGGTAATTCACCCCTCCACTTT,-,-,TRBV20-1,TRBJ1-6
CASNAIRGNQPQHF,TGTGCCAGCAACGCGATACGGGGCAATCAGCCCCAGCATTTT,-,-,TRBV2,TRBJ1-5
CASSAPAGRNPYNEQFF,TGTGCCAGCAGTGCCCCCGCAGGACGGAACCCCTACAATGAGCAGTTCTTC,-,-,TRBV6-4,TRBJ2-1
CASRLSTEQYF,TGTGCCAGCAGACTGAGTACCGAGCAGTACTTC,few,-,TRBV11-2,TRBJ2-7
CASSKRELAGAYEQYF,TGTGCCAGCAGCAAAAGGGAACTAGCGGGAGCCTACGAGCAGTACTTC,-,TRBD2,TRBV11-2,TRBJ2-7
CASSPGGLNTEAFF,TGTGCCAGCAGTCCAGGGGGCCTTAACACTGAAGCTTTCTTT,-,TRBD1,TRBV28,TRBJ1-1
CASTGLAGADGELFF,TGTGCCAGCACAGGACTAGCGGGAGCTGACGGGGAGCTGTTTTTT,-,TRBD2,TRBV2,TRBJ2-2
CASSPGADTQYF,TGTGCCAGCAGCCCGGGGGCGGATACGCAGTATTTT,-,-,TRBV7-3,TRBJ2-3
CASSQGTGGYNEQFF,TGCGCCAGCAGCCAAGGGACCGGCGGATACAATGAGCAGTTCTTC,-,-,TRBV4-3,TRBJ2-1
CASSQAGFFNTEAFF,TGTGCCAGCAGCCAAGCGGGCTTCTTTAACACTGAAGCTTTCTTT,-,-,TRBV14,TRBJ1-1
CASINRGPNYGYTF,TGTGCCAGCATTAACAGGGGTCCTAACTATGGCTACACCTTC,-,TRBD1,TRBV28,TRBJ1-2